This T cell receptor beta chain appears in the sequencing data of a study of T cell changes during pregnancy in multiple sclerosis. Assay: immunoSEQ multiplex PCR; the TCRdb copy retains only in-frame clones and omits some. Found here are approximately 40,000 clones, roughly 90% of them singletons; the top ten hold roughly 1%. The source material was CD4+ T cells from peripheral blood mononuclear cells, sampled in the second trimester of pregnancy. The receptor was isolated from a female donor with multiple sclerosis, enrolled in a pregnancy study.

The CDR3 sequence: CSVRTGTATYEQYF. Here the CDR3 DNA reads TGCAGCGTCCGGACCGGGACAGCAACCTACGAGCAGTACTTC. V gene TRBV29-1 combines with J gene TRBJ2-7, with 7 positions matching TRBD1. Looked up from germline, CDR1 is SQVTM and CDR2 is ANQGSEA. The junction had 10 bases not matched to a gene; V was cut back by 6 bases and J by 2 bases. The CDR3 is made up of 14 amino acids.